The present T cell receptor beta chain was sequenced within a study of shared clonotypes between healthy human individuals. Study as a whole: Each donor's CD8 memory used one plate, CD8 naive two, each CD4 subset three. Study-level results: Non-shared clonotypes displayed generation probabilities falling below those of clonotypes present in all four donors. Collection of samples was limited to blood; tissue repertoires likely differ.

The germline V gene has CDR1 SGHNT and CDR2 YYREEE (reference sequence). The CDR3 totals 15 residues. V lost 3 bases and J lost 12; bases outside the gene matches: 11. Assay used: immunoSEQ multiplex PCR; TCRdb lists only in-frame clones, some missing. The table includes 2 million to 3 million clones, 80% to 95% detected once. Points on this clone: The antigen is undetermined.

Researchers partitioned CD4+ cells into CD45RA+ naive and CD45RA-negative memory subsets. Sequenced input: naive CD4+ T cells from PBMCs. Subset of the sample: CD45RA+ positively selected. This rearrangement joins TRBV5-4 to TRBJ2-1; TRBD2 aligns across 11 bases. The sequence came from a man between 18 and 35 years old in good health. Some clones in this sample may be carry-over from other donors' samples. The CDR3 DNA is TGTGCCAGCAGCTACGCTCTAGCGGGAGGCGAGGGGCAGTTCTTC. Encoded protein: CASSYALAGGEGQFF.